The present entry profiles one TCR beta chain with its context. As handled by the study authors: Amplification from reference gene primers served as the basis for estimated nucleated cell counts. Libraries were prepared by immunoSEQ multiplex PCR; TCRdb keeps only in-frame clonotypes and omits some of them. The V and J calls and clone size were taken over from that table, and D and trimming were inferred from the DNA. Seen here are more than 55,000 clones, 80% to 90% observed once, and the top ten hold more than 6.5%. The data originate from a study of blood T cell repertoires in COVID-19. On the study more broadly: Nucleic acid was either cDNA or gDNA, and it came from T cells, B-cell-depleted T cells, or PBMCs.

Unmatched junction bases numbered 8, after V lost 5 bases and J lost 4 bases. The CDR3 length is 16 residues. Germline V gene lookup returns CDR1 MNHEY and CDR2 SMNVEV (reference sequence). The rearrangement links TRBV27 to TRBJ2-5; 12 bases are shared with TRBD1. The sequencing sample was made of peripheral blood. The TCR was taken from a human donor with active COVID-19. The donor label of this sample is uncertain. The CDR3 loop is CASSIRDRGRRETQYF. As DNA, the CDR3 is TGTGCCAGCAGTATCCGGGACAGGGGGCGTAGAGAGACCCAGTACTTC.